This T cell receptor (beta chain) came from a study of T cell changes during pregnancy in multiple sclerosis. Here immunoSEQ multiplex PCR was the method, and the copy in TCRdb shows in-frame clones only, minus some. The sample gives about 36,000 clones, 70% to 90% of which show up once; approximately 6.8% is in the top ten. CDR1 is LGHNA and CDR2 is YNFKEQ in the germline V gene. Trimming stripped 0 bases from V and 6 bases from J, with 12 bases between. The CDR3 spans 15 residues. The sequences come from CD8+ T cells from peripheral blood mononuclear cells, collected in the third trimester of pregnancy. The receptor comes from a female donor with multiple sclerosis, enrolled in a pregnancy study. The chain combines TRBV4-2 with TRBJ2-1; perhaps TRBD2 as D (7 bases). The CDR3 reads CASSQDWGGGNEQFF. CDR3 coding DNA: TGTGCCAGCAGCCAAGATTGGGGAGGGGGCAATGAGCAGTTCTTC.